Listed below are T cell receptor beta chains from one sample, sequenced in a study of PD-1 blockade in classical Hodgkin lymphoma. Sequencing was performed with immunoSEQ multiplex PCR; in TCRdb, only in-frame clones are kept and a portion is missing. This table holds more than 50,000 clones, 70% to 75% found once. The starting material was peripheral blood mononuclear cells (PBMCs), obtained before the second cycle of nivolumab. The receptors here all came from a human donor with classical Hodgkin lymphoma. Each CDR3 is given with its conserved first and last residue. A row's size may be missing; if present it is once, few, many or a size class.

CDR3aa	v_gene	j_gene	abundance
CASGGRGNQPQHF	TRBV19	TRBJ1-5	few
CASSLMSGIWNEQFF	TRBV7-9	TRBJ2-1	-
CASSAGTGNQPQHF	TRBV5-6	TRBJ1-5	-
CASSYSPSGSSYEQYF	TRBV6-5	TRBJ2-7	-
CASSIAFRSDTEAFF	TRBV19	TRBJ1-1	-
CASSLAGQGKPLHF	TRBV27	TRBJ1-6	-
CASSPTGGSEKLFF	TRBV5-6	TRBJ1-4	-
CASSLLSGGTSGNTIYF	TRBV14	TRBJ1-3	-
CSASGVGTEAFF	TRBV29-1	TRBJ1-1	few
CASSLSGQGLSYEQYF	TRBV27	TRBJ2-7	few
CASSPFHTDTQYF	TRBV19	TRBJ2-3	-
CSARTGTNTGELFF	TRBV29-1	TRBJ2-2	once
CASSDRQGAGGELFF	TRBV25-1	TRBJ2-2	large
CASSPQGNTEAFF	TRBV27	TRBJ1-1	-
CASSLVRQTTQYF	TRBV11-2	TRBJ2-3	-
CSAREVTEAFF	TRBV20-1	TRBJ1-1	-
CASGLTGGNQPQHF	TRBV12-5	TRBJ1-5	-
CASGFGAGAGAYEQYF	TRBV12-5	TRBJ2-7	-
CASSLATSGADGELFF	TRBV7-6	TRBJ2-2	-
CASRVGTVNTEAFF	TRBV5-1	TRBJ1-1	once
CAWSVGGGQYSPLHF	TRBV30	TRBJ1-6	few
CASSPGTGQKTQYF	TRBV27	TRBJ2-5	few
CATSIRDGTYEQYF	TRBV15	TRBJ2-7	-
CASSEVNRGNGELFF	TRBV11-2	TRBJ2-2	once
CARRGQGNNQPQHF	TRBV6-6	TRBJ1-5	-
CASTAGVANTGELFF	TRBV11-2	TRBJ2-2	-
CASSPTGGNEKLFF	TRBV18	TRBJ1-4	-
CSARRVRELFF	TRBV20-1	TRBJ1-4	-
CASSPRDQPQHF	TRBV2	TRBJ1-5	-
CASTTEIGTEAFF	TRBV28	TRBJ1-1	few
CASFTGGSYNSPLHF	TRBV2	TRBJ1-6	-
CASSFGDTGELFF	TRBV27	TRBJ2-2	-
CASSPPTPVGREQFF	TRBV7-9	TRBJ2-1	-
CASSLGGAYGYTF	TRBV28	TRBJ1-2	-
CASSYSVGLTQYF	TRBV6-6	TRBJ2-3	-
CASSLYPWAGVADTQYF	TRBV5-1	TRBJ2-3	few
CAWEGGGYTF	TRBV30	TRBJ1-2	-
CASSPDRGDGYTF	TRBV11-2	TRBJ1-2	-
CASSSDRESNQPQHF	TRBV6-5	TRBJ1-5	few